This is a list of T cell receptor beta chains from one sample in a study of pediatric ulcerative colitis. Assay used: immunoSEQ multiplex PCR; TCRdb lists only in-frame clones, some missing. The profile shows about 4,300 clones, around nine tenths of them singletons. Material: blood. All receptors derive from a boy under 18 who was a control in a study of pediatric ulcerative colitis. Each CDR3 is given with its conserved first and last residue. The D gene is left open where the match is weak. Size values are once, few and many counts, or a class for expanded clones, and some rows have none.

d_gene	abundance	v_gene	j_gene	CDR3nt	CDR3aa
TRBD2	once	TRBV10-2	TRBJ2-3	TGCGCCAGCAGTCAACTTACTAGCGGGGTCCTCACAGATACGCAGTATTTT	CASSQLTSGVLTDTQYF
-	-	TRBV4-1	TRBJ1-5	TGCGCCAGCAGCCAAGCAGAGGGTGGTGTAAGCAATCAGCCCCAGCATTTT	CASSQAEGGVSNQPQHF
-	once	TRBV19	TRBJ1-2	TGTGCCAGCCTGGGACGGCGTCCGGGCTACACCTTC	CASLGRRPGYTF
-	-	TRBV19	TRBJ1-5	TGTGCCAGTAAAGGGCGTAGCAATCAGCCCCAGCATTTT	CASKGRSNQPQHF
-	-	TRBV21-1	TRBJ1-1	TGTGCCAGCAGCAAACAATTCGTCAGGGAAACTGAAGCTTTCTTT	CASSKQFVRETEAFF
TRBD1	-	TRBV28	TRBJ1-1	TGTGCCAGCAGTTCTAGACAGGGGTCGTGGGCTTTCTTT	CASSSRQGSWAFF
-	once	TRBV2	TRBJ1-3	TGTGCCAGCAGTGGCCCCGACGGATCTGGAAACACCATATATTTT	CASSGPDGSGNTIYF
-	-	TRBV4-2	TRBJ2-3	TGTGCCAGCAGCCAAGAGATAATAGTGGTTGCAGATACGCAGTATTTT	CASSQEIIVVADTQYF
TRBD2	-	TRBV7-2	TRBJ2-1	TGTGCCAGCAGCTTAGGGCACCGAGCGGGACGCTCCTACAATGAGCAGTTCTTC	CASSLGHRAGRSYNEQFF
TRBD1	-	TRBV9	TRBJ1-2	TGTGCCAGCAGCGGGGACAGCTATGGCTACACCTTC	CASSGDSYGYTF
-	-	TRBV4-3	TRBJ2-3	TGCGCCAGCAGCCAAGAACGTATTGGAGGTAGCCCCACAGATACGCAGTATTTT	CASSQERIGGSPTDTQYF
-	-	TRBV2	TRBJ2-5	TGTGCCAGCAGTGAAGCGACGCAGACCCAGTACTTC	CASSEATQTQYF
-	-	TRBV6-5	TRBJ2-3	TGTGCCAGCAGCAGAGGAACAGATACGCAGTATTTT	CASSRGTDTQYF
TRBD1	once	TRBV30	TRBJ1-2	TGTGCCTGGAGTGTAGGGGACAGTTCCTTCTATGGCTACACCTTC	CAWSVGDSSFYGYTF
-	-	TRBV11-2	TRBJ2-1	TGTGCCAGCAGCTTAGGAAGAGGTGAGCAGTTCTTC	CASSLGRGEQFF
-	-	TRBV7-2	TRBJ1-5	TGTGCCAGCAGCGCATACAAAGGAGGCAATCAGCCCCAGCATTTT	CASSAYKGGNQPQHF
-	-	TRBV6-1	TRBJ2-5	TGTGCCAGCAGGGGGGTCACGCAAGAGACCCAGTACTTC	CASRGVTQETQYF
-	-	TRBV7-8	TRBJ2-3	TGTGCCAGCAGCCCGCAATTTTGGGGGCAGGTCGCAGATACGCAGTATTTT	CASSPQFWGQVADTQYF
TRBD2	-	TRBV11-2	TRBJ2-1	TGTGCCAGCAGCCCAAGGACTAGCGGGAGTCTCGATGAGCAGTTCTTC	CASSPRTSGSLDEQFF
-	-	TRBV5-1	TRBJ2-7	TGCGCCAGCAGCTTGGAGGCTAGCATTGGCTACGAGCAGTACTTC	CASSLEASIGYEQYF
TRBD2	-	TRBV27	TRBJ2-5	TGTGCCAGCAGGCCGGGACTAGCGATCACACAAGAGACCCAGTACTTC	CASRPGLAITQETQYF
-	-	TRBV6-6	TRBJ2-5	TGTGCCAGCAGTTATACAGTGCGAGAGACCCAGTACTTC	CASSYTVRETQYF
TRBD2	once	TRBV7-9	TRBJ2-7	TGTGCCAGCAGCTTAGAGGGAGGGGTAAAGTACGAGCAGTACTTC	CASSLEGGVKYEQYF
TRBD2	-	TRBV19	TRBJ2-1	TGTGCCAGTAGTCTAAGACTAGCGGGAGGGGTAAATGAGCAGTTCTTC	CASSLRLAGGVNEQFF
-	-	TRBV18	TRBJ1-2	TGTGCCAGCTCACCACCCCAGGTTTGGGGCTACACCTTC	CASSPPQVWGYTF
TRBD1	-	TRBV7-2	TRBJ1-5	TGTGCCAGCAGTAAGACAGGGGGCAATCAGCCCCAGCATTTT	CASSKTGGNQPQHF
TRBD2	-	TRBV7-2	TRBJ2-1	TGTGCCAGCAGCCTCTATGAGCGGGGAGGTAGCTATGAGCAGTTCTTC	CASSLYERGGSYEQFF
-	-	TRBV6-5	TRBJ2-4	TGTGCCAGCAGTTATAGAGGGGTTCAGGACATTCAGTACTTC	CASSYRGVQDIQYF
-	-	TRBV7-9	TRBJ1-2	TGTGCCAGCAGCGCACGGGGGGCGCAAGGCTACACCTTC	CASSARGAQGYTF
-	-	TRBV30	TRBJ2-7	TGTGCCTGGAGTGACTCCGCTGGCAGGAGTGCCTACGAGCAGTACTTC	CAWSDSAGRSAYEQYF
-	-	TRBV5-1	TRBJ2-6	TGCGCCAGCAGCTTGTGGGGTGGGGCCAACGTCCTGACTTTC	CASSLWGGANVLTF
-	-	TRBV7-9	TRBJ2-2	TGTGCCAGCAGTCTCCCCCGGAGTTCCAACACCGGGGAGCTGTTTTTT	CASSLPRSSNTGELFF
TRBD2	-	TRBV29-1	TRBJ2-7	TGCAGCGTTGAAGATGTCGAGCTAGGGCCTAGCGGGAGCTTATGGTACGAGCAGTACTTC	CSVEDVELGPSGSLWYEQYF
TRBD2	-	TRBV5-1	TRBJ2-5	TGCGCCAGCAGCACGCCTAGCGGGAGGTTCCAGGAGACCCAGTACTTC	CASSTPSGRFQETQYF
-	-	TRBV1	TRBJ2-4	TGCACCAGCAGCCACGACAGGTCCAAAAACATTCAGTACTTC	CTSSHDRSKNIQYF
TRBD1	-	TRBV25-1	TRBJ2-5	TGTGCCAGCAGTGAGGGCGGGACAGGGAGGGAGACCCAGTACTTC	CASSEGGTGRETQYF
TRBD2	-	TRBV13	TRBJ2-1	TGTGCCAGCAGCCGACCTACGGGGGGTAATGAGCAGTTCTTC	CASSRPTGGNEQFF
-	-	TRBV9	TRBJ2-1	TGTGCCAGCAGCGCAACCGGACCCAATGAGCAGTTCTTC	CASSATGPNEQFF
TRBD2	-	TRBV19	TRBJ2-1	TGTGCCAGTAGTATAGGAGGCGGGAGGGGAATGGATGAGCAGTTCTTC	CASSIGGGRGMDEQFF
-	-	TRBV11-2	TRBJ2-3	TGTGCCAGCAGCTCCCCGAATCCTATAGCAGCAGATACGCAGTATTTT	CASSSPNPIAADTQYF
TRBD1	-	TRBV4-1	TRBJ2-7	TGCGCCAGCAGCCAAGGGGACAGTACGGCCTACGAGCAGTACTTC	CASSQGDSTAYEQYF
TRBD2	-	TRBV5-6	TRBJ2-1	TGTGCCAGCAGCGGACTAGCGGGAGGGCCTTTGAATGAGCAGTTCTTC	CASSGLAGGPLNEQFF
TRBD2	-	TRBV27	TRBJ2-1	TGTGCCAGCAAACGCGCCGGGACTAGCGGCTACAATGAGCAGTTCTTC	CASKRAGTSGYNEQFF
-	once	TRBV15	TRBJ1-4	TGTGCCACCAGCAGACCTACCTTTGGGACATCCCGGACCCAACTGTTTTTT	CATSRPTFGTSRTQLFF
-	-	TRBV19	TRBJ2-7	TGTGCCAGTAGTATAGGTGGGGGAGTCCTCTACGAGCAGTACTTC	CASSIGGGVLYEQYF
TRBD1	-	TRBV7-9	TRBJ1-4	TGTGCCAGCAGGCGGGACAGGGCTCCGGAAAAACTGTTTTTT	CASRRDRAPEKLFF